This TCR beta chain emerged from a study of neurological immune-mediated disorders. 5'RACE generated cDNA with 10-nucleotide random UMIs. TCRdb called the 5' RACE reads again in MiXCR, with one record for every CDR3 protein. The sample includes about 66,000 distinct CDR3 sequences, 3.9% seen only once; the top ten take 1% to 1.5%. The sample holds many counts of this clonotype. Compared with germline, one end of the junction differs, possibly owing to a read error. CDR1 MGHDK and CDR2 SYGVNS come from the germline V gene. The CDR3 has 14 amino acids. The chain recombines TRBV25-1 with TRBJ1-2; D gene ambiguous. Sequencing was carried out using PBMCs. This sequence was found in a man younger than 40 with multiple sclerosis. The CDR3 sequence is CATSWAETNYGYTF. Written as DNA, the CDR3 is TGTGCCACCAGTTGGGCGGAAACTAACTATGGCTACACCTTC.